Below are 8 T cell receptor beta chains sequenced from a single sample in a study of T-cell memory formation after mild COVID-19. TCRdb re-derived calls from the 5' RACE reads in MiXCR, one entry per CDR3 protein. The data contain roughly 110,000 distinct CDR3 sequences, 17% of them singletons. Sequenced material: PBMCs or a T cell subset sorted from them (not recorded which). These TCRs come from an adult woman who had mild COVID-19 (a few samples of this study predate the infection). Cell type and time point are not known.

The chain joins TRBV12-3 or TRBV12-4 to TRBJ2-7; possible D gene TRBD1, 6 bases. The CDR3 totals 13 residues. V lost 5 bases and J lost 6, with 14 bases in between. In nucleotides, the CDR3 is TGTGCCAGCAGTACCGGGACAACTGGCGAGCAGTACTTC. It specifies CASSTGTTGEQYF.

The DNA of the CDR3 is TGTGCCAGCAGCTTGGGAAGGACGGACTATGGCTACACCTTC. Amino acids: CASSLGRTDYGYTF. This chain uses TRBV5-5 with TRBJ1-2; no definite D call. V was cut by 0 bases and J by 3 bases, with 9 bases left in between. Germline V lookup: CDR1 SGHKS, CDR2 YYEKEE (reference sequence). The CDR3 has 14 residues.

This clonotype has more than one count but fewer than ten. The chain employs TRBV7-9 and TRBJ2-2; D gene ambiguous. The germline gives CDR1 SEHNR, CDR2 FQNEAQ (reference sequence). The CDR3 sequence is 13 residues long. V dropped 5 bases and J dropped 6 bases, with 10 bases sitting between them. CDR3 sequence: CASSPIWSGELFF. CDR3 DNA: TGTGCCAGCAGCCCCATTTGGTCCGGGGAGCTGTTTTTT.

The gene calls are TRBV4-1 and TRBJ2-1, with 11 bases identical to TRBD2. The CDR3 is 16 amino acids. CDR1 MGHRA and CDR2 YSYEKL come from the germline V gene. V gave up 4 bases and J gave up 5 bases; unmatched junction bases: 7. The CDR3 is CASSPIAGGLHNEQFF. The DNA of the CDR3 is TGCGCCAGCAGCCCCATAGCGGGGGGGCTCCACAATGAGCAGTTCTTC.

V is TRBV20-1 and J is TRBJ2-7, with TRBD2 identical over 13 bases. Germline CDR1 reads DFQATT; CDR2 reads SNEGSKA (reference sequence). CDR3 length equals 16 residues. Unmatched junction bases numbered 9, after V lost 4 bases and J lost 3 bases. This CDR3 is CSATDRTSGRNYEQYF. CDR3 sequence (DNA): TGCAGTGCTACGGATCGGACTAGCGGGAGAAACTACGAGCAGTACTTC.

This clonotype was seen ten or more times. This rearrangement joins TRBV24-1 to TRBJ2-1; 11 nucleotides match TRBD2. V lost 4 bases to trimming and J lost 4 bases; unmatched junction nucleotides: 5. The CDR3 extends over 16 amino acids. Germline V gene data show CDR1 as KGHDR and CDR2 as SFDVKD. The CDR3 protein is CATSERGLAEYNEQFF. As DNA, the CDR3 is TGTGCCACCAGTGAGAGGGGACTAGCGGAATACAATGAGCAGTTCTTC.

This clonotype was recorded at least ten times. The J gene is TRBJ1-2, the V gene TRBV19; D call uncertain. The CDR3 consists of 12 residues. Germline assignment: CDR1 LNHDA and CDR2 SQIVND (reference sequence). The V end lost 9 bases, the J end lost 8 bases, and 16 bases lay between the germline ends. DNA for the CDR3: TGTGCCAGGAGGTACCCTCTGGAGGGCTACACCTTC. Its translation: CARRYPLEGYTF.

This chain joins TRBV2 and TRBJ2-7; 7 positions match TRBD2. CDR1 is SNHLY, CDR2 FYNNEI, per germline. The ends lost 8 bases at V and 4 bases at J; junction bases unmatched: 14. The CDR3 runs 15 residues. The CDR3 DNA is TGTGCCAGCTCGAAGTCACTAGCGTTTCTTTACGAGCAGTACTTC. Translation gives CASSKSLAFLYEQYF.